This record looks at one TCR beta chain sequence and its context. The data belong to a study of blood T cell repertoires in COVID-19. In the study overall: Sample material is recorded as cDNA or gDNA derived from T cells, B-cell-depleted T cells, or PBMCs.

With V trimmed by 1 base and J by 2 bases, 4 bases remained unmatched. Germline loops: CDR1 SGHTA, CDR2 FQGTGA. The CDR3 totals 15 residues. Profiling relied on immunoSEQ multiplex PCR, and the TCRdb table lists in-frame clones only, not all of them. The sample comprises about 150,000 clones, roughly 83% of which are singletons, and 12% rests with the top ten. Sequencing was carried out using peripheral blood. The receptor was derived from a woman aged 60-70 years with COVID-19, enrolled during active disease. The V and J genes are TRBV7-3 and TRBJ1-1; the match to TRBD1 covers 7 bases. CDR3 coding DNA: TGTGCCAGCAGCTTAAGACGACAGGGTAACACTGAAGCTTTCTTT. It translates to CASSLRRQGNTEAFF.